The present TCR beta chain was sequenced within a study of blood T cells in healthy people across ages. General study findings and limits: Estimates of total diversity, which came from one million sequenced T cells, were considered to be underestimates. Diversity of TCR beta per million T cells declined in a roughly linear way with age. Both higher diversity and more naive CD4+ cells marked long-lived donors when set against aged donors.

CDR1 and CDR2 (germline): SGHDT, YYEEEE. CDR3 length: 15 residues. V was trimmed by 4 bases and J by 8 bases, leaving 21 bases between them. Using a J-beta primer mix together with a sample-barcoded 5' primer, a second PCR was run for about 6 to 11 cycles. In TCRdb, the 5' RACE reads were re-called with MiXCR into one record per CDR3 protein. The sample consists of about 1.6 million distinct CDR3 sequences, 30% to 35% of them appearing once. Concerning this clonotype: What it binds is not known.

The chain uses TRBV5-6 and TRBJ1-2; tentative D call: TRBD1 (6 bases). The TCR sequence derives from a woman in her 30s in good health. Input material: blood. The CDR3 here is CASSRTRGRGKGYTF. Here the CDR3 DNA reads TGTGCCAGCAGCCGGACCCGCGGCAGGGGCAAGGGCTACACCTTC.